The source of this TCR beta chain is a study of molecular identifiers for immune sequencing clone quantification (dated by TCRdb to the late 2010s). General notes on the study: For a replicate experiment, the RNA from either around 20,000 or 100,000 naive CD8 T cells was divided into five aliquots, and four of those aliquots went on to sequencing. The study was a methods study using CD8 T cells to benchmark molecular-identifier clustering-based TCR repertoire sequencing (MIDCIRS) and TCR RNA copy counting.

From its cysteine to its phenylalanine, the CDR3 spans 14 amino acids. Left in the record is the CDR3 DNA by itself, 42 bases read in frame from the first base. CDR1 and CDR2, per the germline V gene, are SGHDN and FVKESK. V is reduced by 4 bases and J by 6 bases, leaving a spacing of 16 bases between them. This clonotype was detected many times. What antigen it recognizes has not been identified. One base away there is no much larger clone; base qualities are not given. What the work shows at the level of the full study, not this receptor alone: Identical TCR molecules sharing a barcode could cause highly expanded clone sizes to be underestimated. Modeling estimated around 3.2 recovered TCR RNA copies per cell, compared with about ten by digital PCR, which implies 30% to 35% capture efficiency. Naive libraries contained spiked-in Jurkat TCR RNA (approximately nine copies' worth), which is not part of the donor repertoire. Even against a background of around 900,000 naive CD8 T cells, spiked-in Jurkat TCR RNA amounting to a single cell's worth was reported to be detectable. In CMV-specific effector cells, clones with more than 20 RNA copies contained over 97% of molecules, whereas in naive cells such clones contained under 1% of molecules. Without barcode sub-clustering, chimeric consensus sequences inflated TCR diversity; chimeras reached as high as 47%.

To prepare the library, PCR was applied. Instrument on record: Illumina HiSeq 4000. Bulk TCR libraries were prepared as previously described, using TCR primers listed in Table S5. The Qiagen AllPrep DNA/RNA kit was used to purify total RNA. Before any analysis, reads coming from multiple sequencing runs of the same library were combined into one pool. Processing in the source paper ran as follows. Only reads with exact TCR constant sequence were kept, trimmed to 150 nt, and grouped by their 12-nt molecular barcodes. Reads within each barcode group were sub-clustered using a 15% Levenshtein threshold, and quality-weighted consensus sequences were constructed for each RNA molecule. Non-functional sequences were discarded, and so were lower-count sequences lying one edit away from another sequence. On the basis of fitting two negative binomial distributions, barcode sub-clusters with fewer than 20% of the maximum read count were discarded. In TCRdb, the public reads were trimmed at Q25 with fastp and aligned with MiXCR, with productive beta chains retained. Entries are consolidated by CDR3 protein sequence, retaining the most common genes and DNA. The V and J calls, along with clone size, are taken from TCRdb and not from the paper's own processing. The sample includes about 65,000 distinct CDR3 sequences, with about a fifth observed a single time. The ten largest clones represent under 2% of the sample.

Libraries of naive CD8 T cells were built from anywhere between roughly 19,000 and 1,000,000 sorted cells, with 10%, 30% or 50% of the purified RNA used. On a BD FACSAria II, naive CD8 T cells were FACS-sorted as CD8+CD4-CCR7+CD45RA+ and collected into RLT Plus buffer. Approximately eleven TCR copies' worth of Jurkat RNA were spiked into about 20,000-1,100,000 naive CD8 T cell samples to test detection sensitivity. Enrichment of CD8 T cells was done with RosetteSep CD8+ T Cell Enrichment Cocktail plus Ficoll-Paque, and ACK red cell lysis came afterward. The sequence is built from TRBV14 and TRBJ2-7, with the D gene call left open. This sequence originates from a human donor in good health. Some libraries in this study had Jurkat cell RNA spiked in. Material for sequencing was naive CD8+ T cells from blood, with Jurkat cell RNA spiked in. According to the study, the label for this sample's cell subset or site signals: FACS-sorted CD8+CD4-CCR7+CD45RA+ naive T cells. The DNA sequence is TGTGCCAGCAGCCTCGACCCCCTCTATGGCGAGCAGTACTTC. It specifies CASSLDPLYGEQYF.